The 31 T cell receptor beta chains below come from one sample, sequenced in a study of T cell clonality in common variable immunodeficiency. TCRdb keeps only in-frame clones here, not all; method: immunoSEQ multiplex PCR. This sample has about 47,000 clones, each found more than once. Sequencing was done on a sample of peripheral blood mononuclear cells. Receptor source: a person between 18 and 69 years old in good health.

This clone was detected many times. The read comes to an end 3 residues before the CDR3 does, leaving the germline J gene to fill in the end. This sample also contains other DNA sequences that code for the same CDR3. V is TRBV18 and J is TRBJ2-5, with TRBD1 as a possible D gene (5 bases). The CDR3 totals 13 residues. Germline V lookup: CDR1 KGHSH, CDR2 LQKENI. Trimming pared 3 bases from V and 2 bases from J, leaving 7 bases between. Here the CDR3 reads CASSPGLQETQYF. CDR3 DNA, as far as it was read: TGTGCCAGCTCACCGGGGCTGCAAGAGACC.

This clone was counted at least ten times. The sequenced part of the CDR3 DNA is TGTGCCAGCTCATATCGGGACTTACAGAACACTGAA. It is translated as CASSYRDLQNTE. The full CDR3 protein is CASSYRDLQNTEAFF. The chain carries TRBV18 and TRBJ1-1; tentative D call: TRBD1 (5 bases). The observed sequence ends 3 residues before the CDR3 terminus, with the missing tail filled in from the germline J gene. The germline V gene encodes CDR1 KGHSH and CDR2 LQKENI. Trimming cost V 5 bases and J 1 base, with 14 bases left between them. This CDR3 has 15 residues.

Many counts were recorded for this clone. The CDR3 end lies 3 residues beyond the end of the read and is filled in from the germline J gene. The chain links TRBV6-1 to TRBJ2-7; 8 bases fit TRBD1. The length of the CDR3 is 15 residues. The ends lost 1 base at V and 5 bases at J; junction bases unmatched: 7. The V gene's germline CDR1 is MNHNS and CDR2 SASEGT. The sequenced part of the CDR3 DNA is TGTGCCAGCAGTGAAGGGACAGGGCCACTCGACGAG. The encoded protein is CASSEGTGPLDE. The CDR3 in full is CASSEGTGPLDEQYF.

This clone was seen at least ten times. The observed sequence ends 3 residues before the CDR3 terminus, with the missing tail filled in from the germline J gene. The chain carries TRBV5-1 and TRBJ1-2; D might be TRBD1 (5 bases). Deletions cut 0 bases from V and 2 bases from J, with 8 bases between. The CDR3 is 14 residues long. The germline gives CDR1 SGHRS, CDR2 YFSETQ. CDR3 sequence reads: CASSLAPGNYGYTF. CDR3 bases read: TGCGCCAGCAGCTTGGCCCCAGGGAACTATGGC. The full variable domain, its missing parts supplied by reference TRBV5-1 and TRBJ1-2, is KAGVTQTPRYLIKTRGQQVTLSCSPISGHRSVSWYQQTPGQGLQFLFEYFSETQRNKGNFPGRFSGRQFSNSRSEMNVSTLELGDSALYLCASSLAPGNYGYTFGSGTRLTVV.

This clone was observed many times. The CDR3 extends 3 residues past the end of the read, so its final part is completed from the germline J gene. This chain joins TRBV4-1 and TRBJ2-3, with 7 nucleotides matching TRBD1. After removal of 4 bases from V and 4 bases from J, the junction contained 2 bases not matched to a gene. The CDR3 totals 13 residues. Germline V gives CDR1 MGHRA, CDR2 YSYEKL. CDR3 DNA, as far as it was read: TGCGCCAGCAGCCCCGGACAGGCAGATACG. This sequence encodes CASSPGQADT. The CDR3 reads in full as CASSPGQADTQYF.

CDR3 sequence: CASSVTVEVYNEQFF. CDR3 DNA, as far as it was read: TGTGCCAGCAGCGTCACAGTGGAAGTCTACAATGAG. The V call is TRBV11-2, the J call TRBJ2-1; no reliable D call. The read gets to within 3 residues of the CDR3 end, and the germline J gene fills in the rest. The V and J ends lost 5 bases and 3 bases respectively, with 14 bases between them. Looked up from germline, CDR1 is SGHAT and CDR2 is FQNNGV. The CDR3 consists of 15 residues.

This clone was seen ten or more times. With the read ending 3 residues before the CDR3 end, the germline J gene is used to fill in that end. The genes are TRBV27 and TRBJ1-3, with a tentative D call TRBD1 (5 bases). Germline V CDR1 and CDR2: MNHEY, SMNVEV (reference sequence). CDR3 length: 15 residues. V gave up 8 bases and J gave up 2 bases, with 16 bases separating them. The CDR3 sequence is CASGMRGGAGNTIYF. The DNA read from the CDR3 is TGTGCCAGCGGAATGCGCGGGGGAGCTGGAAACACC.

This clone came up a few times. Read data end 3 residues before the CDR3 end; the end is taken from the germline J gene. The chain links TRBV20-1 to TRBJ1-2, with 7 positions matching TRBD1. The CDR3 has 14 residues. J lost 1 base, V lost 6 bases, and 8 bases had no gene match. Per the germline V gene, CDR1 is DFQATT and CDR2 is SNEGSKA (reference sequence). The CDR3 reads CSALKGTVNYGYTF. The part of the CDR3 DNA that was read is TGCAGTGCCCTCAAGGGGACAGTTAACTATGGC.

CDR3: CASSPSGTGTEAFF. The part of the CDR3 DNA that was read is TGTGCCAGCTCACCCTCGGGTACGGGCACTGAA. V usage is TRBV18 and J usage is TRBJ1-1; no reliable D call. The CDR3 extends 3 residues past the end of the read, so its final part is completed from the germline J gene. CDR3 length: 14 residues. With 3 bases removed from V and 4 bases from J, the gap between germline ends came to 12 bases. Germline assignment: CDR1 KGHSH and CDR2 LQKENI.

This clone has a count of ten or more. Sequencing ends 3 residues short of the CDR3 end; the germline J gene provides the rest. The J gene is TRBJ1-6, the V gene TRBV30; weak D call: TRBD1 (6 bases). Germline CDR1 and CDR2: GTSNPN and SVGIG (reference sequence). The V gene lost 3 bases and the J gene lost 7 bases, with 16 bases spanning the gap. The CDR3 totals 15 residues. CDR3 DNA (partial): TGTGCCTGGAGCCTGGGGGCCACAACAAATTCACCC. Its protein product is CAWSLGATTNSP. The CDR3 in its entirety is CAWSLGATTNSPLHF.

In its sample, this clone was seen many times. The read stops 3 residues short of the end of the CDR3; the missing end is completed from the germline J gene. The rearrangement links TRBV5-1 to TRBJ2-5; TRBD1 agrees at 10 bases. Per germline, CDR1 SGHRS and CDR2 YFSETQ. The CDR3 consists of 14 residues. Trimming took 5 bases from V and 3 from J; bases not matched to a gene: 4. CDR3 bases read: TGCGCCAGCAGAACGGGACAGGGGAAAGAGACC. This gives the protein CASRTGQGKET. The whole CDR3 region reads CASRTGQGKETQYF.

This clone was counted many times. A read error is possible here, since a much larger clone lies one base away. The CDR3 extends 3 residues past the end of the read, so its final part is completed from the germline J gene. This chain connects TRBV20-1 to TRBJ2-2; D perhaps matches TRBD1 (5 bases). The germline V gene encodes CDR1 DFQATT and CDR2 SNEGSKA (reference sequence). The CDR3 loop spans 13 amino acids. The CDR3 bases that were read are TGCAGTGCTATTAGGGCTGGGGCCAACGTG. It is translated as CSAIRAGANV. The entire CDR3 is CSAIRAGANVLFF.

This clone came up many times. Read data end 3 residues before the CDR3 end; the end is taken from the germline J gene. The J gene is TRBJ1-4, the V gene TRBV2; 9 positions match TRBD1. The CDR3 contains 17 residues. The germline V gene encodes CDR1 SNHLY and CDR2 FYNNEI. Trimming took 8 bases from V and 6 from J; bases not matched to a gene: 16. The chain's CDR3 is CASGFSGDRASDEKLFF. The part of the CDR3 DNA that was read is TGTGCCAGCGGATTTTCGGGGGACAGGGCATCTGATGAAAAA.

This clone was detected ten times or more. The CDR3 end falls 3 residues outside the read, so it is completed with the germline J gene. This rearrangement joins TRBV20-1 to TRBJ2-7, with D possibly TRBD1 on 5 matching bases. CDR3 length: 17 residues. The germline V gene has CDR1 DFQATT and CDR2 SNEGSKA (reference sequence). The ends were cut back, 1 base at V and 3 bases at J, with 22 bases in the middle. Here the CDR3 reads CSARVPKTVGAYYEQYF. The sequenced part of the CDR3 DNA is TGCAGTGCTAGAGTACCTAAGACCGTTGGGGCCTACTACGAG.

This clone showed up many times. The CDR3 extends 3 residues past the end of the read, so its final part is completed from the germline J gene. The chain is built from TRBV3-1 (or the pseudogene TRBV3-2) and TRBJ2-1, with 9 bases aligning to TRBD2. This CDR3 is 18 amino acids long. V dropped 4 bases and J dropped 9; count of bases not matched to a gene: 19. Germline lookup yields CDR1 LGHDT and CDR2 YNNKEL (reference sequence). The CDR3 reads CASSRRTGTSFRQGEQFF. The sequenced CDR3 bases are TGTGCCAGCAGCCGTCGAACCGGGACTAGCTTTAGGCAGGGTGAG.

This clone occurred a few times. The part of the CDR3 DNA that was read is TGTGCCTGGAACTGGAAGCGTGGT. Amino acids: CAWNWKRG. The entire CDR3 protein reads CAWNWKRGQYF. The V and J genes are TRBV30 and TRBJ2-4; D uncertain. With the read ending 3 residues before the CDR3 end, the germline J gene is used to fill in that end. The CDR3 contains 11 residues. Germline values: CDR1 GTSNPN, CDR2 SVGIG (reference sequence).

The sample holds many counts of this clone. Read coverage stops 3 residues before the CDR3 terminus; the germline J gene supplies the remainder. The genes are TRBV10-3 and TRBJ1-5, with TRBD1 matching over 8 bases. Unmatched junction bases numbered 4, after V lost 6 bases and J lost 0 bases. The CDR3 sequence is 15 residues long. Germline-derived CDR1 and CDR2 are ENHRY and SYGVKD. The CDR3: CAISLTGGSNQPQHF. Incomplete CDR3 DNA: TGTGCCATCAGCCTTACAGGGGGTAGCAATCAGCCC.

This clone was seen ten or more times. The CDR3 goes on 3 residues after the read ends, and that part is filled in from the germline J gene. The chain is built from TRBV20-1 and TRBJ1-2, with 7 bases aligning to TRBD1. This CDR3 has 15 amino acids. Germline V CDR1 and CDR2: DFQATT, SNEGSKA (reference sequence). The V segment lost 6 bases and the J segment 5 bases; nucleotides outside the gene matches: 15. The sequenced CDR3 bases are TGCAGTGCAAGCGGAGCCCGACAGGGAGGATATGGC. Amino acids: CSASGARQGGYG. From start to end, the CDR3 is CSASGARQGGYGYTF.

This clone was counted many times. The sequenced fragment ends 3 residues before the CDR3 boundary, so the rest is inferred from the germline J gene. The chain employs TRBV6-2 or TRBV6-3 and TRBJ2-1; D is possibly TRBD1 (5 bases). Trimming removed 4 bases from V and 2 bases from J, with 6 bases in between. The CDR3 loop spans 13 amino acids. Germline CDR1 is MNHEY and CDR2 is SVGEGT. The chain's CDR3 is CASSLTAYNEQFF. The DNA read from the CDR3 is TGTGCCAGCAGTTTGACAGCCTACAATGAG.

This clone was seen many times. Partial CDR3 DNA: TGTGCCAGCAGCTTATGGGGGGGGGCTGTCGAGACC. Translated, it gives CASSLWGGAVET. The full-length CDR3 reads as CASSLWGGAVETQYF. The genes are TRBV7-2 and TRBJ2-5, with a possible D match to TRBD2 (7 bases). The CDR3 end is not reached by the read, which stops 3 residues before it; the germline J gene fills it in. Per germline, CDR1 SGHTA and CDR2 FQGNSA. The CDR3 is made up of 15 amino acids. V was pared by 2 bases and J by 5 bases, with 15 bases between. Full variable domain (outside the CDR3, taken from reference TRBV7-2 and TRBJ2-5): GAGVSQSPSNKVTEKGKDVELRCDPISGHTALYWYRQSLGQGLEFLIYFQGNSAPDKSGLPSDRFSAERTGGSVSTLTIQRTQQEDSAVYLCASSLWGGAVETQYFGPGTRLLVL.

This clone came up many times. The read halts 3 residues ahead of the CDR3 end, with the missing end drawn from the germline J gene. This chain joins TRBV30 and TRBJ1-2; D gene unclear. CDR1 and CDR2 (germline): GTSNPN, SVGIG (reference sequence). The CDR3 contains 12 residues. The CDR3 sequence: CAWSVSGGGYTF. The sequenced CDR3 bases are TGTGCCTGGAGTGTAAGCGGCGGGGGC. Filled out from reference TRBV30 and TRBJ1-2, the complete variable domain reads SQTIHQWPATLVQPVGSPLSLECTVEGTSNPNLYWYRQAAGRGLQLLFYSVGIGQISSEVPQNLSASRPQDRQFILSSKKLLLSDSGFYLCAWSVSGGGYTFGSGTRLTVV.

This clone was seen repeatedly, ten times or more. The read comes to an end 3 residues before the CDR3 does, leaving the germline J gene to fill in the end. The gene calls are TRBV20-1 and TRBJ1-2; D not certain. CDR3 length: 11 residues. CDR1 and CDR2 from the germline V gene are DFQATT and SNEGSKA (reference sequence). Trimming removed 6 bases from V and 6 bases from J, with 11 bases in between. The CDR3 is CSATLPDGYTF. The DNA read from the CDR3 is TGCAGTGCAACATTACCAGATGGC.

This clone was seen ten or more times. Read sequence stops 3 residues before the CDR3 end, and the germline J gene provides the missing end. The chain couples TRBV6-2 or TRBV6-3 to TRBJ2-3, with 10 bases fitting TRBD1. The V and J ends lost 0 bases and 6 bases, in that order; junction bases with no gene match: 6. The length of the CDR3 is 16 residues. Germline V gene sequence: CDR1 MNHEY, CDR2 SVGEGT. Partial CDR3 DNA: TGTGCCAGCAGTTACTCCTGGGACAGGGGAGATGATACG. This encodes CASSYSWDRGDDT. The entire CDR3 sequence reads CASSYSWDRGDDTQYF.

This clone appeared a few times. The CDR3 is cut off 3 residues early in the read; its end comes from the germline J gene. V usage is TRBV7-9 and J usage is TRBJ2-1, with D possibly TRBD1 on 5 matching bases. V lost 4 bases to trimming and J lost 1 base, with 11 bases between them. The germline gives CDR1 SEHNR, CDR2 FQNEAQ (reference sequence). The CDR3 has 15 amino acids. CDR3 region: CASSSDIKSYNEQFF. The covered CDR3 bases are TGTGCCAGCAGCTCGGACATTAAGTCCTACAATGAG.

This clone was picked up many times. The read falls 3 residues short of the CDR3 end, and the missing part is taken from the germline J gene. This sequence joins TRBV6-2 or TRBV6-3 and TRBJ2-1; no definite D call. This CDR3 has 12 amino acids. The ends were cut back, 2 bases at V and 6 bases at J, with 5 bases in the middle. The germline CDR1 and CDR2 sequences are MNHEY and SVGEGT. CDR3 amino acids: CASSYDSNEQFF. CDR3 DNA, as far as it was read: TGTGCCAGCAGTTACGATAGCAATGAG.

This clone appeared many times. The sequenced part of the CDR3 DNA is TGCGCCAGCAGCCCCAGAGGGTCGGACACCGGGGAG. Encoded protein: CASSPRGSDTGE. The full-length CDR3 reads as CASSPRGSDTGELFF. This sequence joins TRBV5-1 and TRBJ2-2, with D possibly being TRBD2 (5 bases). The read falls 3 residues short of the CDR3 end, and the missing part is taken from the germline J gene. This CDR3 is built from 15 residues. V lost 4 bases and J 3 bases, leaving 13 bases between the germline ends. CDR1 SGHRS and CDR2 YFSETQ come from the germline V gene.

This clone was seen many times. The read halts 3 residues ahead of the CDR3 end, with the missing end drawn from the germline J gene. The chain uses TRBV4-1 and TRBJ2-5; 11 bases align to TRBD2. The CDR3 has 15 residues. CDR1 MGHRA and CDR2 YSYEKL come from the germline V gene. J was trimmed by 4 bases and V by 1 base; bases with no gene match: 2. Here the CDR3 reads CASSQGTSGRETQYF. The DNA read from the CDR3 is TGCGCCAGCAGCCAAGGAACTAGCGGGAGAGAGACC.

The sample holds many counts of this clone. The sequence runs out 3 residues before the end of the CDR3; the remainder is reconstructed from the germline J gene. The V and J genes are TRBV4-1 and TRBJ2-7, with 7 bases matching TRBD1. Germline V gene lookup returns CDR1 MGHRA and CDR2 YSYEKL. Trimming removed 3 bases from V and 1 base from J; junction bases left unmatched: 9. The CDR3 runs to 16 residues. CDR3 protein: CASSQTGTELSYEQYF. The part of the CDR3 DNA that was read is TGCGCCAGCAGCCAGACTGGGACAGAGCTTTCCTACGAG.

As concerns this clone: The read ends 3 residues shy of where the CDR3 ends; the end is completed using the germline J gene. J is TRBJ2-7 and V is TRBV10-2, with 11 bases identical to TRBD2. CDR1 and CDR2 (germline): WSHSY, SAAADI. The V gene end was trimmed by 10 bases and the J gene end by 3 bases; junction bases not matched to a gene: 5. The length of the CDR3 is 13 residues. CDR3 DNA (partial): TGCGCCATCCGGACTAGCGGGCACTACGAG. It is translated as CAIRTSGHYE. The entire CDR3 is CAIRTSGHYEQYF.

At least ten counts were recorded for this clone. Sequencing ends 3 residues short of the CDR3 end; the germline J gene provides the rest. V and J are TRBV5-5 and TRBJ2-1; D is uncertain. The CDR3 has 13 amino acids. V was pared by 6 bases and J by 3 bases, with 10 bases between. CDR1 is SGHKS and CDR2 is YYEKEE in the germline V gene (reference sequence). CDR3 bases read: TGTGCCAGCAAGGGCGCCGGCTACAATGAG. Residues: CASKGAGYNE. The full CDR3 is CASKGAGYNEQFF.

This clone has a count of ten or more. The read terminates 3 residues ahead of where the CDR3 ends, so the germline J gene completes it. V is TRBV7-6 and J is TRBJ2-5; TRBD2 aligns across 8 bases. The ends lost 3 bases at V and 5 bases at J; junction bases unmatched: 8. The CDR3 totals 15 residues. Germline V gene data show CDR1 as SGHVS and CDR2 as FNYEAQ. The part of the CDR3 DNA that was read is TGTGCCAGCAGCTTGCGCGGGGGGATGAAGGAGACC. This codes for CASSLRGGMKET. The whole CDR3 is CASSLRGGMKETQYF.